The present TCR beta chain was sequenced within a study of shared clonotypes between healthy human individuals. Each subset's genomic DNA was shared equally among a number of immunoSEQ plates. Per the original data handling: Junction-only sequences without quality scores were provided by ImmunoSEQ, so filtering was different. Profiling relied on immunoSEQ multiplex PCR, and the TCRdb table lists in-frame clones only, not all of them. V, J and clone size derive from that table, while D and trimming were established from the DNA sequence. Here the sample spans some 2 million clones, 85% to 95% being singletons. The trim removed 0 bases at V and 6 bases at J, leaving 2 bases unmatched. The CDR3 spans 13 residues. The V gene's germline CDR1 is MNHEY and CDR2 SVGAGI. Points from the study as a whole: Several donors held approximately 4.5% of naive CD4 clonotypes in common.

Cells designated naive CD8 were CD45RO-negative and were positively selected for CCR7, with terminally differentiated effector memory CD45RA+ cells excluded. Healthy and HIV-negative, the adult donors had no recent acute infections or vaccinations. This clone has only a few counts. No antigen is known for it. Other DNA sequences in the sample encode the same CDR3. This receptor was taken from a man younger than 35 in good health. V usage is TRBV6-5 and J usage is TRBJ2-7, with TRBD1 identical over 7 bases. The sequenced material came from naive CD8+ T cells sorted from blood. The chain's CDR3 is CASSYSTGSEQYF. The CDR3 DNA reads as TGTGCCAGCAGTTACTCGACAGGGAGCGAGCAGTACTTC.